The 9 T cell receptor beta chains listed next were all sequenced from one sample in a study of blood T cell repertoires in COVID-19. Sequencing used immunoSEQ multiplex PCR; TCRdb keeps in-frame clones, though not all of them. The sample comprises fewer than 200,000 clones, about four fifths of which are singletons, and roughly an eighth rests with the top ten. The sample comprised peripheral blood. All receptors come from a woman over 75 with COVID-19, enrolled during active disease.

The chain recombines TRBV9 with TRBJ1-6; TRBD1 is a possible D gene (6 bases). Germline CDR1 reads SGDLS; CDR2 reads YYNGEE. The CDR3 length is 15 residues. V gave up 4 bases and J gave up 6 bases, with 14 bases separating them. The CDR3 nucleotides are TGTGCCAGCAGCCCCGACAGGTGGGGTAATTCACCCCTCCACTTT. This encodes CASSPDRWGNSPLHF.

CDR3 protein: CASSDHSGSGNTIYF. The DNA of the CDR3 is TGTGCCAGCAGCGACCATTCGGGCTCTGGAAACACCATATATTTT. The chain recombines TRBV3-1 (or the pseudogene TRBV3-2) with TRBJ1-3, with D hard to call. Germline values: CDR1 LGHDT, CDR2 YNNKEL (reference sequence). The V end was cut by 5 bases, the J end by 0 bases, with 11 bases between. The CDR3 consists of 15 residues.

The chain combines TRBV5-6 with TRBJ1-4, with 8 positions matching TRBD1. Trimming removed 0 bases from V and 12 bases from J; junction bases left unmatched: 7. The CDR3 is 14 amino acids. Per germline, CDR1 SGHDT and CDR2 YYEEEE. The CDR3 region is CASSLVVTGAELFF. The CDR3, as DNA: TGTGCCAGCAGCTTGGTGGTGACAGGGGCTGAACTGTTTTTT.

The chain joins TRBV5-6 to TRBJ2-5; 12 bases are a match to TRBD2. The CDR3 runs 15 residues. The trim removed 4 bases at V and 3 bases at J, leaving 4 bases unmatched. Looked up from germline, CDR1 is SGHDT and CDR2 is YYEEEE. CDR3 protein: CASSRRLAGEETQYF. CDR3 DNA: TGTGCCAGCAGCCGTAGACTAGCGGGAGAAGAGACCCAGTACTTC.

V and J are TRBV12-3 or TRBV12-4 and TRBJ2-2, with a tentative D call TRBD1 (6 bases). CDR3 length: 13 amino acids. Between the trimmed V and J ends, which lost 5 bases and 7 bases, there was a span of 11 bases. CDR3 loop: CASSPQGVGELFF. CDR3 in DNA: TGTGCCAGCAGTCCACAGGGAGTCGGGGAGCTGTTTTTT.

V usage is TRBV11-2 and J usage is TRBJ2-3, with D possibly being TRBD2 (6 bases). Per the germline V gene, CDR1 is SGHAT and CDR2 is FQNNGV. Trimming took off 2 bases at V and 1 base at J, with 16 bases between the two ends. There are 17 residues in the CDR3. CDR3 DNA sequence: TGTGCCAGCAGCTTATGGAAGGACGGGGGTGGCACAGATACGCAGTATTTT. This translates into CASSLWKDGGGTDTQYF.

DNA of the CDR3: TGTGCCACCAGTAATATCATCGGGCCCCAGCATTTT. This codes for CATSNIIGPQHF. V gene TRBV24-1 combines with J gene TRBJ1-5; D is unclear. This CDR3 has 12 amino acids. V shed 6 bases and J shed 9 bases, with 11 bases lying between them. Germline values: CDR1 KGHDR, CDR2 SFDVKD.

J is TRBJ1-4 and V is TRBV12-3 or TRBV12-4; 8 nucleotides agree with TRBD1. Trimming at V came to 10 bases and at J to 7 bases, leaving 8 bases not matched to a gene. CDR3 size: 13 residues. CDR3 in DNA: TGTGCCACTGGACAGGGAGGGAGTGAAAAACTGTTTTTT. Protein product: CATGQGGSEKLFF.

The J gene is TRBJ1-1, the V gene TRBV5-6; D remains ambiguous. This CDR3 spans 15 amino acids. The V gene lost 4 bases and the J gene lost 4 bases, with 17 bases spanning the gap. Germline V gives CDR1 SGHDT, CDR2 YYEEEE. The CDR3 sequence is CASSRGRRGGTEAFF. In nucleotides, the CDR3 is TGTGCCAGCAGCAGAGGACGAAGAGGAGGCACTGAAGCTTTCTTT.